One T cell receptor (beta chain) is described in this entry. Its antigen is undetermined. The sample is drawn from a study of cytomegalovirus exposure and HLA in healthy donors. Use of 60 Vbeta and 13 Jbeta primers characterized the PCR. Method: immunoSEQ multiplex PCR; TCRdb's copy keeps in-frame clones and lacks some. The data hold roughly 190,000 clones, with about four fifths observed a single time. The CDR3 totals 15 residues. Germline CDR1 reads SGHTA; CDR2 reads FQGNSA. With 4 bases removed from V and 4 bases from J, the gap between germline ends came to 14 bases. Overall study findings and caveats: Usually a TCR sequence was rare, but some public TCRs were found in many donors. Apart from CMV serostatus, no immune exposure information was available. TCR beta V- and J-gene trimming, according to a later analysis, was linked to a missense DCLRE1C variant.

The sequence was collected from a woman between 35 and 50 years old in good health and CMV-seronegative. The sequenced sample consisted of PBMCs. V gene TRBV7-2 combines with J gene TRBJ1-5; D is uncertain. The DNA of the CDR3 is TGTGCCAGCAGCTCCGGACTGAGTGGGAATCAGCCCCAGCATTTT. Translation: CASSSGLSGNQPQHF.